The 5 T cell receptor beta chains listed next were all sequenced from one sample in a study of response to subunit inactivated influenza vaccine. TCRdb used MiXCR to reprocess the RT-PCR reads, holding one entry per CDR3 protein. The table includes around 570,000 distinct CDR3 sequences, roughly 10% detected once. These same records also appear under a second study, on T cells expressing NK-cell markers. Turning to that study: What made the TCR beta cDNA was 5'RACE template switching with UMIs.

The sample was PBMCs from blood, taken on the day of vaccination. Source of these receptors: a man in his fifties who received an inactivated influenza vaccine.

The genes are TRBV5-1 and TRBJ2-7, with 9 bases fitting TRBD1. The V and J ends lost 4 bases and 0 bases, in that order; junction bases with no gene match: 8. This CDR3 comprises 16 residues. The germline CDR1 and CDR2 sequences are SGHRS and YFSETQ. The CDR3 region is CASSPGTGSSSYEQYF. As DNA, the CDR3 is TGCGCCAGCAGCCCCGGGACAGGGAGTAGCTCCTACGAGCAGTACTTC.

This chain connects TRBV11-2 to TRBJ2-2; a weak D match, TRBD2 (6 bases). Germline assignment: CDR1 SGHAT and CDR2 FQNNGV. The CDR3 consists of 14 residues. Trimming took off 0 bases at V and 6 bases at J, with 8 bases between the two ends. The CDR3 DNA follows: TGTGCCAGCAGCTTAGATGCTAGCGCCGGGGAGCTGTTTTTT. It translates to CASSLDASAGELFF.

As DNA, the CDR3 is TGTGCCAGCACTACGGGACTGAGGAACACTGAAGCTTTCTTT. This sequence encodes CASTTGLRNTEAFF. The chain has TRBV2 and TRBJ1-1; TRBD1 might be the D (5 bases). V dropped 7 bases and J dropped 1 base, with 13 bases sitting between them. Germline V CDR1 and CDR2: SNHLY, FYNNEI. The CDR3 covers 14 residues.

Worth noting for this clonotype: The CDR3 end shows no conserved phenylalanine or tryptophan, and so a read error is likely. The V gene is TRBV29-1, the J gene TRBJ2-1; D possibly matches TRBD1 or TRBD2 (5 bases each). Germline CDR1 SQVTM, CDR2 ANQGSEA. The V and J ends lost 0 bases and 1 base respectively, with 16 bases between them. The CDR3 runs to 17 residues. CDR3 residues: CSVEDGGMATSYNEQFL. CDR3 nucleotide sequence: TGCAGCGTTGAAGATGGGGGAATGGCGACATCCTACAATGAGCAGTTCCTC.

V and J are TRBV10-3 and TRBJ1-5; 9 bases are shared with TRBD1. V shed 4 bases and J 5 bases; nucleotides not matched to a gene: 3. CDR1 is ENHRY, CDR2 SYGVKD, per germline. This CDR3 contains 14 residues. The DNA for the CDR3 is TGTGCCATCAGTGGGACAGGGGCCCATCAGCCCCAGCATTTT. Encoded protein: CAISGTGAHQPQHF.